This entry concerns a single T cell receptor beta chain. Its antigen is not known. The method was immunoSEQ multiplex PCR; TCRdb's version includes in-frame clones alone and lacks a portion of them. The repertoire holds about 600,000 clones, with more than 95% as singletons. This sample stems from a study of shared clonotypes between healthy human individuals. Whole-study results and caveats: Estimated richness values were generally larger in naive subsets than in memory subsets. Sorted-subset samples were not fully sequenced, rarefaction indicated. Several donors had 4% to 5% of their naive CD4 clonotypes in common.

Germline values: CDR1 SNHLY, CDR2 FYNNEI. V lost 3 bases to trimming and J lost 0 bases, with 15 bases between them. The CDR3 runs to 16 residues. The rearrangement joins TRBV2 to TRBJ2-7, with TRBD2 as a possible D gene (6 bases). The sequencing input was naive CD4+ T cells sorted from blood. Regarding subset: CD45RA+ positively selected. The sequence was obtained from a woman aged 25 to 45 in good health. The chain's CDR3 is CASSERRGPSSYEQYF. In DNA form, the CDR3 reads TGTGCCAGCAGTGAGCGGAGGGGCCCGAGCTCCTACGAGCAGTACTTC.